Below, 21 T cell receptor beta chains from the same sample are listed, as sequenced in a study of tumor-infiltrating lymphocytes in primary liver carcinoma. Reverse transcription of around 0.45 ug total RNA with a constant-region primer produced TCR beta cDNA. Each TCR beta library was derived from three nested multiplex PCR rounds that employed slightly modified ARM-PCR. Running around 9 cycles apiece, the first two PCR rounds relied on TRBV1-TRBV30 forward primers together with a C-beta reverse primer. TCRdb reanalysed the multiplex PCR reads using MiXCR and keeps one entry per CDR3 protein. Here the sample spans roughly 80,000 distinct CDR3 sequences, 65% to 75% being singletons. Between about 17 and 34 mg of unsorted bulk tissue served as the source from which RNA and DNA were co-extracted. Material for sequencing was liver tumor tissue from sampling region 4. Noted subset: tumor region T4, right-lateral pole. Receptors originate from a woman aged 55-69 years with primary liver carcinoma and hepatitis B virus infection.

This clonotype was seen a handful of times. The chain joins TRBV28 to TRBJ2-7, with D tentatively TRBD1 (6 bases). This CDR3 is built from 13 residues. Trimming shortened V by 1 base and J by 5 bases, and 9 bases separated the two germline ends. Looked up from germline, CDR1 is MDHEN and CDR2 is SYDVKM. In nucleotides, the CDR3 is TGTGCCAGCAGTTTATCAGGGGTCGACGAGCAGTACTTC. As protein: CASSLSGVDEQYF.

This clonotype has ten or more counts. This chain links TRBV12-3 or TRBV12-4 with TRBJ1-5; 8 positions match TRBD1. Unmatched junction bases numbered 7, after V lost 5 bases and J lost 7 bases. The CDR3 length is 14 residues. The chain's CDR3 is CASSPQGAGQPQHF. In nucleotides, the CDR3 is TGTGCCAGCAGTCCTCAGGGGGCAGGGCAGCCCCAGCATTTT.

The chain combines TRBV5-5 with TRBJ1-1, with unresolved D. Germline V gene data show CDR1 as SGHKS and CDR2 as YYEKEE (reference sequence). This CDR3 spans 13 amino acids. The germline V and J ends were trimmed by 6 bases and 2 bases, with 11 bases remaining between them. CDR3 region: CASTREFNTEAFF. The DNA of the CDR3 is TGTGCCAGCACTCGGGAGTTCAACACTGAAGCTTTCTTT.

This clonotype was counted ten times or more. The chain links TRBV28 to TRBJ2-1, with 8 bases lining up with TRBD2. Trimming cost V 7 bases and J 7 bases; bases outside gene matches: 12. The germline gives CDR1 MDHEN, CDR2 SYDVKM. This CDR3 contains 15 residues. CDR3 nucleotide sequence: TGTGCCAGCACCTCATCAGCGGGAGCGGGTAATGAGCAGTTCTTC. This codes for CASTSSAGAGNEQFF. The full variable domain, completed using reference TRBV28 and TRBJ2-1, is DVKVTQSSRYLVKRTGEKVFLECVQDMDHENMFWYRQDPGLGLRLIYFSYDVKMKEKGDIPEGYSVSREKKERFSLILESASTNQTSMYLCASTSSAGAGNEQFFGPGTRLTVL.

As concerns this clonotype: This could be a read error, since a much larger clone is one nucleotide away. The chain employs TRBV5-8 and TRBJ2-3, with 8 positions matching TRBD1. The length of the CDR3 is 16 residues. CDR1 is SGHTS, CDR2 YDEGEE, per germline. J gave up 2 bases and V 3 bases, and 8 bases lay outside the gene matches. The CDR3 nucleotides read TGTGCCAGCAGCTGGGGATCAGGGGGCATCACAGATACGCAGTATTTT. Its translation is CASSWGSGGITDTQYF.

Concerning this clonotype itself: This could be a read error, since a much larger clone is one nucleotide away. This chain connects TRBV30 to TRBJ1-2; TRBD1 is a possible D gene (5 bases). CDR3 length: 13 residues. Germline CDR1 and CDR2: GTSNPN and SVGIG (reference sequence). The CDR3 protein is CAWSREGYYGYAF. The CDR3 DNA reads TGTGCCTGGAGTAGGGAGGGGTACTATGGCTACGCCTTC.

Note on this clonotype: A junction end diverges from the germline sequence, so it may reflect a read error. The genes are TRBV6-6 and TRBJ2-7; 8 positions match TRBD2. The CDR3 length is 14 residues. The V gene's germline CDR1 is MNHNY and CDR2 SVGAGI (reference sequence). CDR3 sequence: CASGYGGEVYEQYF. CDR3 bases: TGCGCCAGCGGTTACGGGGGGGAGGTTTACGAGCAGTACTTC.

A note on this clonotype: A much larger clonotype is one base distant, so this may be a read error. V and J are TRBV5-1 and TRBJ1-2, with D uncertain. CDR1 SGHRS and CDR2 YFSETQ come from the germline V gene. The length of the CDR3 is 14 residues. The DNA for the CDR3 is TGCGCCAGCAGCTTGGATGCCCAGAACTATGGCCACACCTTC. Protein sequence: CASSLDAQNYGHTF.

This clonotype was seen more than once but under ten times. A junction end diverges from the germline sequence, so it may reflect a read error. The J gene is TRBJ2-2, the V gene TRBV7-8; D may be TRBD2 (7 bases). Looked up from germline, CDR1 is SGHVS and CDR2 is FQNEAQ. The CDR3 sequence is 15 residues long. The CDR3 loop reads CVSSLGGGYTGELFF. CDR3 bases: TGTGTCAGCAGCTTAGGGGGGGGATACACCGGGGAGCTGTTTTTT.

This clonotype occurred once. At one end the junction does not follow the germline gene, possibly because of a read error. The chain uses TRBV4-1 and TRBJ2-2; possibly TRBD2 for D (6 bases). Looked up from germline, CDR1 is MGHRA and CDR2 is YSYEKL. The CDR3 spans 15 residues. The CDR3 sequence is CASRKGGPNTGGLFF. For the CDR3, the DNA is TGCGCCAGTAGAAAAGGCGGACCGAACACCGGGGGGCTGTTTTTT.

The V gene is TRBV6-4, the J gene TRBJ2-3, with 8 bases identical to TRBD2. The CDR3 loop spans 16 amino acids. Germline loops: CDR1 MRHNA, CDR2 SNTAGT. This CDR3 reads CSSSDVTGGSTDTQYF. As DNA, the CDR3 is TGTTCTAGCAGTGACGTAACGGGAGGGTCCACAGATACGCAGTATTTT.

With regard to this clonotype: Its ends do not fully match the called genes, so a read error is possible. The genes are TRBV11-2 and TRBJ2-5; TRBD2 matches 10 bases. The V gene's germline CDR1 is SGHAT and CDR2 FQNNGV. This CDR3 spans 14 amino acids. CDR3 in DNA: TGTGCCAACAGCTGGACTAGCGGACAAGAAACCCAGTACTTC. Translated, it gives CANSWTSGQETQYF.

On this clonotype itself: Its ends do not fully match the called genes, so a read error is possible. The chain is built from TRBV24-1 and TRBJ2-1, with D hard to call. Germline CDR1 is KGHDR and CDR2 is SFDVKD. The CDR3 is made up of 14 amino acids. The CDR3 reads CATSDHFSYNDQFF. CDR3 in DNA: TGTGCCACCAGTGATCATTTCTCCTACAATGATCAGTTCTTC.

Regarding this clonotype: The conserved closing phenylalanine or tryptophan is absent in this CDR3, likely reflecting a read error. CDR3 in amino acids: CSIEGSAKETQYL. DNA for the CDR3: TGTAGCATTGAAGGGTCTGCAAAAGAGACCCAGTACCTC. This chain links TRBV29-1 with TRBJ2-5; D not certain. Germline assignment: CDR1 SQVTM and CDR2 ANQGSEA. The CDR3 runs to 13 residues.

Details on this clonotype: A read error is likely, as this CDR3 ends without the conserved phenylalanine or tryptophan. The limits of the CDR3 on the DNA are not certain, so only TCRdb's listed CDR3 is given. This chain joins TRBV11-3 and TRBJ2-1; the table's D call of TRBD1 was not tested on the DNA. The CDR3 is 13 residues long, counting both termini. The germline CDR1 and CDR2 sequences are SGHNT and YENEEA. This CDR3 is CASSAGGYNEHFS.

As to this clonotype: A read error may account for a junction end that differs from germline. V gene TRBV6-1 combines with J gene TRBJ1-5; the D gene is possibly TRBD1 (5 bases). This CDR3 contains 15 residues. The germline V gene encodes CDR1 MNHNS and CDR2 SASEGT. CDR3: CASRSGALGYQPQHF. Here the CDR3 DNA reads TGTGCCAGCAGATCCGGGGCTTTGGGCTATCAGCCACAGCATTTT.

This clonotype has a count of ten or more. The genes are TRBV29-1 and TRBJ1-1, with 10 bases that match TRBD1. This CDR3 has 14 residues. Per the germline V gene, CDR1 is SQVTM and CDR2 is ANQGSEA. V lost 7 bases and J lost 8; bases outside the gene matches: 13. The CDR3 DNA reads as TGCAGCGCCGTGTGGGGACAGGGGAGGCCCGAAGCTTTCTTT. Translated, it gives CSAVWGQGRPEAFF.

To note about this clonotype: The junction shows a germline mismatch at one end, possibly a read error. The chain uses TRBV28 and TRBJ2-7; D is possibly TRBD1 or TRBD2 (5 bases each). The CDR3 covers 17 residues. Germline V gene sequence: CDR1 MDHEN, CDR2 SYDVKM. DNA for the CDR3: TGTGCCAGCGTCAGTTTACCCGGGACGAGGAAGTCCTACGAGCAATACTTC. Protein sequence: CASVSLPGTRKSYEQYF.

A remark on this clonotype: No conserved phenylalanine or tryptophan is present at the end of the CDR3, so a read error is the likely explanation. The rearrangement links TRBV28 to TRBJ2-6; tentatively, D is TRBD2 (6 bases). This CDR3 region has 15 residues. Germline V gene lookup returns CDR1 MDHEN and CDR2 SYDVKM. V shed 8 bases and J shed 2 bases, with 13 bases lying between them. This CDR3 reads CASGIGRTGANVLTS. In nucleotides, the CDR3 is TGTGCCAGCGGAATCGGGAGAACTGGGGCCAACGTCCTGACTTCC.

The chain is built from TRBV29-1 and TRBJ2-2, with TRBD1 as a possible D gene (6 bases). Looked up from germline, CDR1 is SQVTM and CDR2 is ANQGSEA. The V end lost 6 bases, the J end lost 7 bases, and 15 bases lay between the germline ends. The CDR3 covers 13 residues. The CDR3 region is CSVTGHSSGELFF. The CDR3 nucleotides are TGCAGCGTCACGGGACACTCTAGCGGGGAGCTGTTTTTT.

Comments on this clonotype: The junction shows a germline mismatch at one end, possibly a read error. This rearrangement joins TRBV11-2 to TRBJ2-1; 14 nucleotides line up with TRBD2. CDR3 size: 17 residues. Germline CDR1 and CDR2: SGHAT and FQNNGV. The CDR3 nucleotides are TGTGGCAGCAGCAGGAGACTAGCGGGAGGGCCGGTGGATGAGCAGATCTTC. Its protein is CGSSRRLAGGPVDEQIF.